This TCR beta chain originates from a study of CD8+ T cells in alopecia areata. On the study more broadly: Oral tofacitinib (5 to 10 mg twice daily) was administered to treated patients.

TCR sequencing used cDNA made by reverse transcription of extracted RNA. Assay used: immunoSEQ multiplex PCR; TCRdb lists only in-frame clones, some missing. Found here are about 220,000 clones, more than 45% of them singletons; the top ten hold about 1.6%. Treatment: oral pan-JAK inhibitor, 5-10 mg twice daily. Punch biopsies of lesional scalp, plus peripheral blood, were taken from alopecia areata patients. The CDR3 extends over 13 amino acids. The germline gives CDR1 MGHDK, CDR2 SYGVNS. V was cut by 4 bases and J by 4 bases, with 11 bases left in between. In its sample, this clone was seen a few times. Its specificity is unknown. The study, taken as a whole, reports: Tofacitinib did not eliminate many expanded lesional clones from scalp or blood. Normal skin's resident alphabeta T cells are sequenced alongside lesional scalp T cells.

Sequencing used CD4+ T cells sorted from blood, obtained at week 4, from a patient treated with tofacitinib. V usage is TRBV25-1 and J usage is TRBJ2-7; tentatively, D is TRBD2 (6 bases). This TCR was sampled from a human donor with alopecia areata. The CDR3 region has the DNA TGTGCCAGCAGTGTCGGGGGTGGGTACGAGCAGTACTTC. Amino acid sequence: CASSVGGGYEQYF.